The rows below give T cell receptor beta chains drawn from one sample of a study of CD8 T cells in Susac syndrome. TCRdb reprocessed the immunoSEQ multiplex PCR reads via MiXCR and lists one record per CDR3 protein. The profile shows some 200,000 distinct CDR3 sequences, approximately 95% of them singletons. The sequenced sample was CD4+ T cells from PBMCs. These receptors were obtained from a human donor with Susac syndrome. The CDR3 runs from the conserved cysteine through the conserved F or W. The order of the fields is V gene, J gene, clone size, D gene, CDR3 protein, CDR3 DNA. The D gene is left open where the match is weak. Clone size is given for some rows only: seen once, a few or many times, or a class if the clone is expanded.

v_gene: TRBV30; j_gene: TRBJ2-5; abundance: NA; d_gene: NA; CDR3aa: CAWSVLGAETQYF; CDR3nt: TGTGCCTGGAGTGTATTGGGGGCAGAGACCCAGTACTTC
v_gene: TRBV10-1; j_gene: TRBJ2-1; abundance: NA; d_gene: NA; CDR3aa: CASSSTSRYLFF; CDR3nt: TGCGCCAGCAGTTCGACCTCAAGATATCTGTTCTTC
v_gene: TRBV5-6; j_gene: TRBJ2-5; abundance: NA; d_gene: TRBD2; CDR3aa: CASSLAGLVGVETQYF; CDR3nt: TGTGCCAGCAGCTTGGCCGGACTAGTGGGGGTGGAGACCCAGTACTTC
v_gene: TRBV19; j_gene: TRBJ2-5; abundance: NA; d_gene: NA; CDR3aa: CASSIGSQETQYF; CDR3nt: TGTGCCAGTAGTATAGGCAGCCAAGAGACCCAGTACTTC
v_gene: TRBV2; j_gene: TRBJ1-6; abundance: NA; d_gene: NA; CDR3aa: CASSEGGRFSPLHF; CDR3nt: TGTGCCAGCAGTGAAGGGGGACGTTTTTCACCCCTCCACTTT
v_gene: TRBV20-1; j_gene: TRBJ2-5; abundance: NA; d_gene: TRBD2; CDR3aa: CSATPRASGGPRRETQYF; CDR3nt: TGCAGTGCTACCCCCAGGGCTAGCGGGGGCCCACGGAGGGAGACCCAGTACTTC
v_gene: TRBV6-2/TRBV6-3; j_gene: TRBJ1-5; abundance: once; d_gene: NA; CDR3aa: CASSTGQKPNQPQHF; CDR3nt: TGTGCCAGCAGTACCGGACAGAAACCAAATCAGCCCCAGCATTTT
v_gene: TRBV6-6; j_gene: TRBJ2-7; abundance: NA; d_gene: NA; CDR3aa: CASSYGGPGAYEQYF; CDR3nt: TGTGCCAGCAGTTACGGGGGCCCGGGGGCCTACGAGCAGTACTTC
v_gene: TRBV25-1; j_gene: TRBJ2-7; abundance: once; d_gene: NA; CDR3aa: CASSGPPYEQYF; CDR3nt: TGTGCCAGCAGTGGGCCACCCTACGAGCAGTACTTC
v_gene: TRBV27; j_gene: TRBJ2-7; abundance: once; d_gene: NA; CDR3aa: CASSYSPYEQYF; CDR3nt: TGTGCCAGCAGTTACAGTCCCTACGAGCAGTACTTC
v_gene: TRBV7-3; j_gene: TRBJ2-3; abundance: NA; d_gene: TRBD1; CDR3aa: CASSSGPDRARTDTQYF; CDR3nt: TGTGCCAGCAGCTCAGGGCCGGACAGGGCACGCACAGATACGCAGTATTTT
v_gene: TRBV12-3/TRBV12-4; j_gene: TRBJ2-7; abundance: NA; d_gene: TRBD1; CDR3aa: CASSSSGQGYEQYF; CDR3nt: TGTGCCAGCAGCAGCTCGGGACAGGGCTACGAGCAGTACTTC
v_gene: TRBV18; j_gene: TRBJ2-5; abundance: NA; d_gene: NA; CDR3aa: CASSPLSSDQETQYF; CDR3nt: TGTGCCAGCTCACCACTGAGTAGTGACCAAGAGACCCAGTACTTC
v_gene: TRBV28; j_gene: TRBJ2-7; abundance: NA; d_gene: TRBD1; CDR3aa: CASSFRDRGTLPSYEQYF; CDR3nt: TGTGCCAGCAGTTTTAGGGACAGGGGGACCCTACCTAGCTACGAGCAGTACTTC
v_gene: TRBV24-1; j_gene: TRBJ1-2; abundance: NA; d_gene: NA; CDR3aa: CATSDAGDGYTF; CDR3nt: TGTGCCACCAGTGATGCAGGGGATGGCTACACCTTC
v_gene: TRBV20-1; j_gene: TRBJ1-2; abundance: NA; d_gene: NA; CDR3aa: CSAYSVGGYTF; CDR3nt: TGCAGTGCCTATTCGGTGGGAGGCTACACCTTC
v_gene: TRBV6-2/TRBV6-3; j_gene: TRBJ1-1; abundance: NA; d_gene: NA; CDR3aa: CASSPSPDRNTEAFF; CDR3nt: TGTGCCAGCAGCCCATCCCCCGACAGGAACACTGAAGCTTTCTTT
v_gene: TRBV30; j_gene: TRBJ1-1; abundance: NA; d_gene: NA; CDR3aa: CAWLPGNTEAFF; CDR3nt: TGTGCCTGGCTTCCCGGGAACACTGAAGCTTTCTTT
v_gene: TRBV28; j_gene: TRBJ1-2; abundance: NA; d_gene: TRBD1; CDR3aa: CASSLSRTGHGYTF; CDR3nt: TGTGCCAGCAGTTTATCCCGGACAGGTCATGGCTACACCTTC
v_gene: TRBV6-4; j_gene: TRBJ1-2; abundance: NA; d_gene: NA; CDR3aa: CASSGLGGYGYTF; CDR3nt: TGTGCCAGCAGTGGCTTGGGAGGTTATGGCTACACCTTC
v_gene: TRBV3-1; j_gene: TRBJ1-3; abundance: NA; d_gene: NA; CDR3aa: CASSQPYGNTIYF; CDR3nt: TGTGCCAGCAGCCAACCCTATGGAAACACCATATATTTT
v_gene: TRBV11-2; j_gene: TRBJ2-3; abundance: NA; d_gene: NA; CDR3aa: CASSLDLRAAGNTQYF; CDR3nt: TGTGCCAGCAGCTTAGATCTGAGAGCGGCTGGTAATACGCAGTATTTT
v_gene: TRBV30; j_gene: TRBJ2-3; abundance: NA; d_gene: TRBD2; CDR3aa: CAWSVGRGGADTQYF; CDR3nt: TGTGCCTGGAGTGTCGGACGGGGGGGCGCAGATACGCAGTATTTT
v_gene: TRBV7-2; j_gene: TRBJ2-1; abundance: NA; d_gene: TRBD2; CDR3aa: CASSLTLAGAGSYNEQFF; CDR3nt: TGTGCCAGCAGCTTAACCTTAGCGGGGGCGGGCTCCTACAATGAGCAGTTCTTC
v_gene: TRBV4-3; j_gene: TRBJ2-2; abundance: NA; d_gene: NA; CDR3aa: CASSLRTVVVTGELFF; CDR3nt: TGCGCCAGCAGCCTCCGGACGGTCGTGGTCACCGGGGAGCTGTTTTTT
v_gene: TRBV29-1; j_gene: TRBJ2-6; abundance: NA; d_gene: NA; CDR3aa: CSVEDRAGANVLTF; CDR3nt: TGCAGCGTTGAAGACAGGGCTGGGGCCAACGTCCTGACTTTC
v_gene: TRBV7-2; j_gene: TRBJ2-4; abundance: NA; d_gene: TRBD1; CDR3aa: CASSPGQGVTKNIQYF; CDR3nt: TGTGCCAGCAGCCCGGGACAGGGGGTTACCAAAAACATTCAGTACTTC
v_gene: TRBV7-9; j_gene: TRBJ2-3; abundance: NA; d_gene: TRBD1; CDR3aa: CASSFDRGGTDTQYF; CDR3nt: TGTGCCAGCAGCTTTGACAGGGGAGGCACAGATACGCAGTATTTT
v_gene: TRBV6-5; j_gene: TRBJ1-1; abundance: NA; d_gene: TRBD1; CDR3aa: CASSYSPRDRANTEAFF; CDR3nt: TGTGCCAGCAGTTACTCTCCCCGGGACAGGGCAAACACTGAAGCTTTCTTT
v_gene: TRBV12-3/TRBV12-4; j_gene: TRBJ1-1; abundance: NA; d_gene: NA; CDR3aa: CASSPGAANTEAFF; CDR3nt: TGTGCCAGCAGTCCCGGGGCAGCCAACACTGAAGCTTTCTTT
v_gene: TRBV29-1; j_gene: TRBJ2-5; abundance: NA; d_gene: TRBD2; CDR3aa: CSVVRGLAGAMETQYF; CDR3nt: TGCAGCGTTGTACGGGGACTAGCGGGGGCGATGGAGACCCAGTACTTC
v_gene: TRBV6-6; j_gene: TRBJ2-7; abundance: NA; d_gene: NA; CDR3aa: CASSYSGDVYEQYF; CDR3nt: TGTGCCAGCAGTTACTCAGGGGACGTATACGAGCAGTACTTC
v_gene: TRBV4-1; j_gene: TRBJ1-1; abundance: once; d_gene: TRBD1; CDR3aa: CASSQDRGQGTKIGTEAFF; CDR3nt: TGCGCCAGCAGCCAAGATAGGGGACAGGGGACGAAGATCGGCACTGAAGCTTTCTTT
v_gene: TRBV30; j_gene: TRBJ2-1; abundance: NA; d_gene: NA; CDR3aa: CAWNSVGSYNEQFF; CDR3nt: TGTGCCTGGAACTCGGTGGGATCCTACAATGAGCAGTTCTTC
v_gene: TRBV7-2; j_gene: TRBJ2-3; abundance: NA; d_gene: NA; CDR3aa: CASTPTFGTDTQYF; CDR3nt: TGTGCCAGCACCCCCACGTTCGGGACAGATACGCAGTATTTT
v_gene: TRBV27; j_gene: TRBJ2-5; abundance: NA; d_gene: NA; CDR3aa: CASARGGLETQYF; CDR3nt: TGTGCCAGCGCCAGGGGGGGCCTAGAGACCCAGTACTTC
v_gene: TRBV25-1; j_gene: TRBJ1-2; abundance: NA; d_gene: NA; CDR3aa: CASSDGGYTF; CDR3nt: TGTGCCAGCAGTGATGGTGGCTACACCTTC
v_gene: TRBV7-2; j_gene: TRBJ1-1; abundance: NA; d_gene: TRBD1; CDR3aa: CASRTGWRTEAFF; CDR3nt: TGTGCCAGCAGGACAGGGTGGAGGACTGAAGCTTTCTTT
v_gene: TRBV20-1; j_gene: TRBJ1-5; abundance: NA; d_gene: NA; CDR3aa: CSARDPQTNQPQHF; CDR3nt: TGCAGTGCTAGAGATCCGCAGACGAATCAGCCCCAGCATTTT
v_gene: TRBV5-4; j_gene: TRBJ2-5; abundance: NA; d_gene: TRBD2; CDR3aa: CASSSVAGGETQYF; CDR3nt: TGTGCCAGCAGCTCCGTAGCGGGGGGAGAGACCCAGTACTTC
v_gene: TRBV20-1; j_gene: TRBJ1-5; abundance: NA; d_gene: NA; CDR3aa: CSASGPNSNQPQHF; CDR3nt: TGCAGTGCTTCGGGTCCGAATAGCAATCAGCCCCAGCATTTT
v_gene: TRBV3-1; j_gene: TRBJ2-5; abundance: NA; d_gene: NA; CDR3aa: CASSQDYGGAETQYF; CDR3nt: TGTGCCAGCAGCCAAGATTACGGGGGAGCGGAGACCCAGTACTTC
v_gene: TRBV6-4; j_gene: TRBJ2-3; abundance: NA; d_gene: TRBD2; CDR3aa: CASRRLAGTDTQYF; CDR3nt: TGTGCCAGCAGAAGACTAGCGGGCACAGATACGCAGTATTTT
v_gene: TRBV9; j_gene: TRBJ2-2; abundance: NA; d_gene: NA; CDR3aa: CASSVDGGRVGELFF; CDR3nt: TGTGCCAGCAGCGTAGACGGGGGGCGTGTCGGGGAGCTGTTTTTT
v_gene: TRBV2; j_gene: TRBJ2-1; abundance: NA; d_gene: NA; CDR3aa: CASIVEAGREQFF; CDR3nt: TGTGCCAGCATAGTGGAGGCGGGCCGTGAGCAGTTCTTC
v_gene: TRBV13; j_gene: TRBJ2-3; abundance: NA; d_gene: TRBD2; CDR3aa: CASSDPSGGVDTQYF; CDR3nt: TGTGCCAGCAGCGACCCTAGCGGGGGCGTGGATACGCAGTATTTT
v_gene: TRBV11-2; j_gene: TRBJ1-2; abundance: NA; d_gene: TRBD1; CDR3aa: CASSSTGRNYGYTF; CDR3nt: TGTGCCAGCAGCTCGACAGGGAGAAACTATGGCTACACCTTC
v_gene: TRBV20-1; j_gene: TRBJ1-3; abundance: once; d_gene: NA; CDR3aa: CSARQTTSGNTIYF; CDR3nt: TGCAGTGCTAGACAGACCACCTCTGGAAACACCATATATTTT
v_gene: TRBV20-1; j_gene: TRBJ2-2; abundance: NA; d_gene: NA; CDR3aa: CSASKGPTVFPGELFF; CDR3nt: TGCAGTGCTTCTAAAGGACCCACAGTATTCCCCGGGGAGCTGTTTTTT
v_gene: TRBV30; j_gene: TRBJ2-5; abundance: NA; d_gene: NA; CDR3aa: CAWGPAGLGQETQYF; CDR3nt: TGTGCCTGGGGGCCCGCGGGGTTGGGGCAAGAGACCCAGTACTTC
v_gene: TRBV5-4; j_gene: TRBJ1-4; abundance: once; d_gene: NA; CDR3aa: CASSSTLGAEKLFF; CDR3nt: TGTGCCAGCAGCTCGACTCTGGGGGCTGAAAAACTGTTTTTT